The rows below give T cell receptor beta chains drawn from one sample of a study of shared T cell receptors in the human thymus. Libraries were prepared by immunoSEQ multiplex PCR; TCRdb keeps only in-frame clonotypes and omits some of them. Among approximately 660,000 clones, over 75% were seen once, and the ten largest hold roughly 0.0097%. The same data also contributed to another study, on human thymus T cells.

Sequenced sample: thymocytes. These receptors all come from a boy under two years old with a congenital heart defect. CDR3s include the opening cysteine and the closing phenylalanine or tryptophan. The order of the fields is V gene, J gene, clone size, D gene, CDR3 protein, CDR3 DNA. The D gene is left open where the match is weak. Size tells how often a clone was seen (once, few, many) or the class of an expanded clone, and some rows leave it out.

TRBV6-1,TRBJ1-2,.,.,CASSEHGRLNYGYTF,TGTGCCAGCAGTGAACACGGCAGGCTTAACTATGGCTACACCTTC
TRBV27,TRBJ2-1,.,.,CASSSNILQGGNEQFF,TGTGCCAGCAGTTCTAATATCCTCCAGGGAGGCAATGAGCAGTTCTTC
TRBV7-2,TRBJ2-3,.,.,CASSRSDPNGDTQYF,TGTGCCAGCAGTCGAAGCGACCCCAACGGAGATACGCAGTATTTT
TRBV18,TRBJ2-7,.,.,CASSGADTYEQYF,TGTGCCAGCTCAGGGGCGGATACCTACGAGCAGTACTTC
TRBV30,TRBJ2-3,.,TRBD1,CAWSTGTGGGTDTQYF,TGTGCCTGGAGTACCGGGACAGGCGGGGGCACAGATACGCAGTATTTT
TRBV10-3,TRBJ2-1,.,TRBD2,CAISAYGTSGNSNEQFF,TGTGCCATCAGTGCTTACGGGACTAGCGGGAATTCCAATGAGCAGTTCTTC
TRBV4-1,TRBJ1-2,.,TRBD1,CASSPDRIYGYTF,TGCGCCAGCAGCCCGGACAGGATCTATGGCTACACCTTC
TRBV4-3,TRBJ2-3,.,TRBD2,CASSQVSGDTDTQYF,TGCGCCAGCAGCCAAGTAAGCGGGGATACAGATACGCAGTATTTT
TRBV19,TRBJ2-3,once,.,CASSFGGKRKLTDTQYF,TGTGCCAGTAGTTTCGGCGGGAAAAGGAAGTTGACAGATACGCAGTATTTT
TRBV5-4,TRBJ2-1,.,TRBD2,CASSLTGGPNEQFF,TGTGCCAGCAGCTTAACGGGAGGGCCCAATGAGCAGTTCTTC
TRBV29-1,TRBJ2-3,.,TRBD2,CSVEVGLASSPDTDTQYF,TGCAGCGTTGAAGTAGGACTAGCGTCATCCCCGGACACAGATACGCAGTATTTT
TRBV2,TRBJ2-3,.,.,CASRTLTSRKITDTQYF,TGTGCCAGCAGGACCTTGACCTCTAGAAAAATCACAGATACGCAGTATTTT
TRBV28,TRBJ1-3,few,TRBD1,CASSLCRTGCGNTIYF,TGTGCCAGCAGTTTATGCCGGACAGGGTGTGGAAACACCATATATTTT
TRBV7-2,TRBJ2-3,.,TRBD2,CASSWTSTTDTQYF,TGTGCCAGCAGCTGGACTAGTACCACAGATACGCAGTATTTT
TRBV30,TRBJ2-6,.,TRBD2,CAWSLGTSGGSSGANVLTF,TGTGCCTGGAGTCTTGGGACTAGCGGGGGTAGCTCTGGGGCCAATGTCCTGACTTTC
TRBV10-2,TRBJ2-1,.,.,CACLRGPHNEQFF,TGCGCCTGCCTACGAGGGCCTCACAATGAGCAGTTCTTC
TRBV19,TRBJ2-7,.,TRBD1,CASSSSGTGVNVDEQYF,TGTGCCAGTAGTTCCTCCGGGACAGGGGTTAACGTAGACGAGCAGTACTTC
TRBV6-5,TRBJ2-7,.,TRBD1,CASSYQGANYEQYF,TGTGCCAGCAGTTACCAGGGGGCCAACTACGAGCAGTACTTC
TRBV10-2,TRBJ1-5,.,.,CASSEWAGVPSNQPQHF,TGCGCCAGCAGTGAGTGGGCAGGCGTACCTAGCAATCAGCCCCAGCATTTT
TRBV27,TRBJ2-7,.,TRBD2,CASSLSPLGAGDEQYF,TGTGCCAGCAGTTTGTCCCCCCTCGGGGCGGGGGACGAGCAGTACTTC
TRBV2,TRBJ2-7,few,TRBD2,CASSIAGGPPYEQYF,TGTGCCAGCAGCATAGCGGGAGGACCTCCCTACGAGCAGTACTTC
TRBV6-5,TRBJ2-7,.,.,CASSCGGDRFYEQYF,TGTGCCAGCAGTTGTGGAGGGGACCGTTTCTACGAGCAGTACTTC
TRBV4-1,TRBJ2-7,.,.,CASSQGASVPYEQYF,TGCGCCAGCAGCCAAGGAGCTAGCGTCCCCTACGAGCAGTACTTC
TRBV29-1,TRBJ1-2,.,TRBD1,CSVEDPGQGPSGGYTF,TGCAGCGTTGAAGACCCCGGACAGGGCCCTTCCGGGGGCTACACCTTC
TRBV5-4,TRBJ1-2,.,.,CASSLPEGELYGYTF,TGTGCCAGCAGCTTACCCGAGGGGGAACTATATGGCTACACCTTC
TRBV7-3,TRBJ2-5,.,TRBD2,CASSFVAGGPQAQYF,TGTGCCAGCAGCTTTGTAGCGGGAGGTCCCCAAGCCCAGTACTTC
TRBV5-1,TRBJ2-5,.,TRBD1,CASSLLTGVETQYF,TGCGCCAGCAGCTTGCTGACAGGGGTGGAGACCCAGTACTTC
TRBV10-3,TRBJ2-3,.,.,CAISELNTQYF,TGTGCCATCAGTGAGTTAAATACGCAGTATTTT